These 14 T cell receptor beta chains came from one sample sequenced in a study of post-analysis software for immune sequencing data. Study-level results: Relative to controls, patients had 5 or 6 TRBV segments at higher frequency, with TRBV5-6, TRBV5-1 and TRBV20-1 among these.

For these TCRs, the target antigens are not known. The library was made from cDNA and included unique molecular identifiers. One entry per CDR3 protein, called by TCRdb with MiXCR from the PCR reads. The sample records approximately 770,000 distinct CDR3 sequences, more than 45% being singletons. The sequenced sample was blood. The receptor set was obtained from a girl aged 10-17 years with multiple sclerosis.

V gene TRBV20-1 combines with J gene TRBJ1-2; 7 bases agree with TRBD1. CDR3 length equals 14 residues. The germline V gene encodes CDR1 DFQATT and CDR2 SNEGSKA (reference sequence). With 6 bases clipped from V and 4 bases from J, the junction kept 11 bases outside the gene matches. CDR3 region: CSALDRRAGYGYTF. CDR3 DNA: TGCAGTGCCCTGGACAGGAGGGCGGGCTATGGCTACACCTTC.

This clonotype occurred once. The chain employs TRBV24-1 and TRBJ2-5; D is tentatively TRBD1 or TRBD2 (5 bases each). The V gene's germline CDR1 is KGHDR and CDR2 SFDVKD. V was clipped by 11 bases and J by 4 bases, with 19 bases between them. The CDR3 covers 14 residues. CDR3 in DNA: TGTGCCAGTGTTGGGGGACCCGGGCGAGAGACCCAGTACTTC. Its translation is CASVGGPGRETQYF.

The rearrangement links TRBV4-1 to TRBJ2-3, with 8 bases that match TRBD2. This CDR3 has 18 amino acids. J was trimmed by 4 bases and V by 0 bases; bases with no gene match: 12. Germline V gives CDR1 MGHRA, CDR2 YSYEKL. The chain's CDR3 is CASSQDVGLAGFSDTQYF. The CDR3 bases are TGCGCCAGCAGCCAAGATGTCGGGTTAGCGGGATTTTCAGATACGCAGTATTTT.

The genes are TRBV27 and TRBJ2-7, with 7 bases identical to TRBD1. Germline V gives CDR1 MNHEY, CDR2 SMNVEV (reference sequence). The V gene end was trimmed by 5 bases and the J gene end by 2 bases; junction bases not matched to a gene: 6. The CDR3 contains 14 residues. This chain's CDR3 is CASSPRGLAYEQYF. The CDR3 DNA reads as TGTGCCAGCAGTCCGAGGGGGCTTGCCTACGAGCAGTACTTC.

This clonotype came up a few times. The J gene is TRBJ2-7, the V gene TRBV4-1; D is uncertain. The V and J ends lost 0 bases and 7 bases respectively, with 13 bases between them. This CDR3 region has 14 residues. The germline V gene has CDR1 MGHRA and CDR2 YSYEKL. CDR3 sequence: CASSQDLGRREQYF. The CDR3 nucleotides read TGCGCCAGCAGCCAAGATCTGGGTCGTAGGGAGCAGTACTTC.

In this sample, this clonotype turned up a few times. The rearrangement links TRBV10-3 to TRBJ2-7, with D possibly matching TRBD2 (6 bases). Trimming took 6 bases from V and 3 from J, leaving 9 bases between them. CDR1 is ENHRY and CDR2 is SYGVKD in the germline V gene. The CDR3 contains 12 residues. The CDR3 spells CAIRGLLYEQYF. CDR3 DNA: TGTGCCATCAGGGGACTCCTCTACGAGCAGTACTTC.

This chain uses TRBV20-1 with TRBJ2-1, with 10 nucleotides matching TRBD2. The germline V gene encodes CDR1 DFQATT and CDR2 SNEGSKA (reference sequence). The CDR3 is 15 amino acids. Losses at the gene ends were 3 bases for V and 7 bases for J; bases not matched to a gene: 9. This CDR3 reads CSASPLAGAGNEQFF. CDR3 bases: TGCAGTGCTAGTCCTCTAGCGGGAGCGGGTAATGAGCAGTTCTTC.

The rearrangement joins TRBV2 to TRBJ2-1, with 8 bases lining up with TRBD2. This CDR3 is built from 15 residues. The junction had 5 bases not matched to a gene; V was cut back by 7 bases and J by 0 bases. Germline V lookup: CDR1 SNHLY, CDR2 FYNNEI. The CDR3 is CASILADPSYNEQFF. CDR3 nucleotides: TGTGCCAGCATACTAGCGGACCCCTCCTACAATGAGCAGTTCTTC.

The rearrangement uses TRBV12-3 or TRBV12-4 and TRBJ2-7; 7 bases map to TRBD1. J gave up 3 bases and V 0 bases, and 8 bases lay outside the gene matches. The CDR3 has 16 residues. The CDR3 sequence is CASSLARGQDYYEQYF. DNA of the CDR3: TGTGCCAGCAGTTTAGCTAGAGGACAGGATTACTACGAGCAGTACTTC.

The chain carries TRBV7-9 and TRBJ2-2; 7 nucleotides align to TRBD1. V was pared by 7 bases and J by 10 bases, with 15 bases of the junction left unmatched. CDR1 SEHNR and CDR2 FQNEAQ come from the germline V gene (reference sequence). The CDR3 extends over 15 amino acids. The CDR3 loop is CASTDGQETWEELFF. As DNA, the CDR3 is TGTGCCAGCACCGATGGACAGGAAACCTGGGAGGAGCTGTTTTTT. Full variable domain (missing parts from reference TRBV7-9 and TRBJ2-2): DTGVSQNPRHKITKRGQNVTFRCDPISEHNRLYWYRQTLGQGPEFLTYFQNEAQLEKSRLLSDRFSAERPKGSFSTLEIQRTEQGDSAMYLCASTDGQETWEELFFGEGSRLTVL.

The CDR3 loop reads CASRGQGTKNIQYF. The DNA for the CDR3 is TGTGCCAGCAGGGGACAGGGGACCAAAAACATTCAGTACTTC. This sequence joins TRBV6-2 or TRBV6-3 and TRBJ2-4, with TRBD1 identical over 10 bases. Germline values: CDR1 MNHEY, CDR2 SVGEGT. Trimming cost V 6 bases and J 2 bases; bases outside gene matches: 1. The CDR3 has 14 residues.

This sequence joins TRBV20-1 and TRBJ1-5; D remains ambiguous. Looked up from germline, CDR1 is DFQATT and CDR2 is SNEGSKA (reference sequence). The V gene lost 3 bases and the J gene lost 2 bases, with 11 bases spanning the gap. This CDR3 spans 14 amino acids. CDR3 protein: CSASAWFGNQPQHF. Here the CDR3 DNA reads TGCAGTGCTAGCGCTTGGTTCGGCAATCAGCCCCAGCATTTT.

The rearrangement joins TRBV5-1 to TRBJ1-1; D is perhaps TRBD1 (6 bases). The ends were cut back, 4 bases at V and 1 base at J, with 14 bases in the middle. The CDR3 runs to 15 residues. CDR1 and CDR2 from the germline V gene are SGHRS and YFSETQ. In DNA form, the CDR3 reads TGCGCCAGCAGCCATAGTGCACAGGGGAACACTGAAGCTTTCTTT. Translating gives CASSHSAQGNTEAFF.

This sequence joins TRBV5-1 and TRBJ1-1, with a weak D call TRBD1 (6 bases). With 1 base removed from V and 2 bases from J, the gap between germline ends came to 21 bases. CDR3 length equals 18 residues. The germline V gene encodes CDR1 SGHRS and CDR2 YFSETQ. The CDR3 DNA reads as TGCGCCAGCAGCTTGCGGGCAGGGGACCAACTTATTAACACTGAAGCTTTCTTT. It encodes CASSLRAGDQLINTEAFF.